This TCR beta chain was sequenced during a study of T cells in Graves' hyperthyroidism and ophthalmopathy. RNA transcripts yielded amplified TCR beta CDR3 regions. The study used the HTBI primer set for a first-round RT-PCR of the TCR CDR3. TCRdb itself ran the multiplex PCR reads through MiXCR, one entry per CDR3 protein. The table has over 550,000 distinct CDR3 sequences, about a sixth seen once. If no ophthalmopathy progression occurred within 18 months, Graves' hyperthyroidism was stable. This clonotype was observed many times. Sequencing was done on a sample of blood. The receptor's source is a young woman with Graves' hyperthyroidism.

The CDR3 DNA reads as TGTGCCAGCAGCCCAGGAAGACAGGCATTTTCACCCCTCCACTTT. Translation gives CASSPGRQAFSPLHF. This chain connects TRBV12-3 or TRBV12-4 to TRBJ1-6; D is perhaps TRBD1 (6 bases). With 6 bases removed from V and 9 bases from J, the gap between germline ends came to 18 bases. This CDR3 contains 15 residues.